These T cell receptor beta chains were read from a single sample in a study of blood T cell repertoires in COVID-19. Sequencing was performed with immunoSEQ multiplex PCR; in TCRdb, only in-frame clones are kept and a portion is missing. The table lists about 210,000 clones, about four fifths of them singletons. The sequenced sample consisted of peripheral blood. All receptors come from a woman in her thirties or forties with active or convalescent COVID-19. Each CDR3 is given with its conserved first and last residue. The order of the fields is V gene, clone size, J gene, D gene, CDR3 protein, CDR3 DNA. D genes are given only for firm matches. Clone sizes are given selectively: once, few, many, or a class where the clone is expanded.

V: TRBV9
size: -
J: TRBJ2-2
D: -
CDR3: CASSVDQGNTGELFF
DNA: TGTGCCAGCAGCGTAGATCAGGGGAATACCGGGGAGCTGTTTTTT

V: TRBV7-3
size: many
J: TRBJ2-3
D: -
CDR3: CASSPGTDTQYF
DNA: TGTGCCAGCAGTCCGGGTACAGATACGCAGTATTTT

V: TRBV2
size: few
J: TRBJ1-2
D: -
CDR3: CASSEPQGIRGGYTF
DNA: TGTGCCAGCAGTGAACCACAGGGTATACGAGGAGGCTACACCTTC

V: TRBV5-8
size: -
J: TRBJ1-5
D: TRBD1
CDR3: CASSGQVAQPQHF
DNA: TGTGCCAGCAGCGGACAGGTTGCCCAGCCCCAGCATTTT

V: TRBV19
size: once
J: TRBJ1-2
D: -
CDR3: CASSIRTAVYTF
DNA: TGTGCCAGTAGTATTCGGACAGCAGTTTACACCTTC

V: TRBV2
size: -
J: TRBJ1-2
D: TRBD1
CDR3: CASRGQGGDYGYTF
DNA: TGTGCCAGCAGGGGACAGGGAGGGGACTATGGCTACACCTTC

V: TRBV24-1
size: -
J: TRBJ2-2
D: TRBD2
CDR3: CATSDLQEGGAGELFF
DNA: TGTGCCACCAGTGATTTGCAGGAGGGAGGGGCCGGGGAGCTGTTTTTT

V: TRBV24-1
size: -
J: TRBJ1-3
D: -
CDR3: CATSDAGQGNTIYF
DNA: TGTGCCACCAGTGACGCAGGACAAGGGAACACCATATATTTT

V: TRBV5-6
size: -
J: TRBJ1-2
D: TRBD1
CDR3: CASSLNRGATGYTF
DNA: TGTGCCAGCAGCTTGAACAGGGGGGCGACGGGCTACACCTTC

V: TRBV3-1/TRBV3-2
size: -
J: TRBJ1-5
D: -
CDR3: CAGGAGMGNQPQHF
DNA: TGCGCGGGGGGGGCAGGGATGGGCAATCAGCCCCAGCATTTT

V: TRBV30
size: -
J: TRBJ1-1
D: -
CDR3: CAWSRTRQEAFF
DNA: TGTGCCTGGAGTAGGACCCGACAGGAAGCTTTCTTT

V: TRBV3-1/TRBV3-2
size: -
J: TRBJ2-3
D: TRBD2
CDR3: CASSQASGGAGDTQYF
DNA: TGTGCCAGCAGCCAAGCCAGCGGGGGGGCAGGAGATACGCAGTATTTT

V: TRBV2
size: once
J: TRBJ2-3
D: -
CDR3: CASALGGASTDTQYF
DNA: TGTGCCAGCGCTTTGGGGGGAGCCAGCACAGATACGCAGTATTTT

V: TRBV28
size: -
J: TRBJ2-7
D: TRBD1
CDR3: CASSLPGQGGNEQYF
DNA: TGTGCCAGCAGTTTGCCGGGACAGGGGGGGAACGAGCAGTACTTC

V: TRBV27
size: -
J: TRBJ1-2
D: TRBD1
CDR3: CASSPLMGQGAYGYTF
DNA: TGTGCCAGCAGCCCACTAATGGGACAGGGGGCTTATGGCTACACCTTC

V: TRBV7-9
size: -
J: TRBJ2-2
D: TRBD1
CDR3: CASSLEATGTTGELFF
DNA: TGTGCCAGCAGCTTAGAAGCGACAGGGACCACCGGGGAGCTGTTTTTT

V: TRBV7-8
size: -
J: TRBJ1-5
D: TRBD1
CDR3: CASSTSPATGGRRNQPQHF
DNA: TGTGCCAGCAGCACCAGCCCTGCGACAGGGGGCAGGCGCAATCAGCCCCAGCATTTT

V: TRBV20-1
size: once
J: TRBJ1-2
D: TRBD1
CDR3: CSASPAPGQGANYGYTF
DNA: TGCAGTGCTAGTCCCGCCCCGGGACAGGGGGCTAACTATGGCTACACCTTC

V: TRBV12-5
size: -
J: TRBJ2-7
D: -
CDR3: CASGLVSGAIRYEQYF
DNA: TGTGCTAGTGGTTTGGTCTCAGGGGCGATTAGGTACGAGCAGTACTTC

V: TRBV5-6
size: -
J: TRBJ1-5
D: TRBD1
CDR3: CASSSGQGAGQPQHF
DNA: TGTGCCAGCAGCTCGGGACAGGGGGCAGGTCAGCCCCAGCATTTT

V: TRBV24-1
size: -
J: TRBJ2-1
D: TRBD1
CDR3: CATRDSDNEQFF
DNA: TGTGCCACCCGGGACAGCGACAATGAGCAGTTCTTC

V: TRBV4-2
size: -
J: TRBJ2-7
D: -
CDR3: CASSRSRAAGHYEQYF
DNA: TGTGCCAGCAGCCGTAGTAGGGCGGCAGGACACTACGAGCAGTACTTC

V: TRBV28
size: once
J: TRBJ2-3
D: TRBD2
CDR3: CASRTSPGGGTDTQYF
DNA: TGTGCCAGCAGAACCTCCCCGGGGGGAGGCACAGATACGCAGTATTTT

V: TRBV29-1
size: -
J: TRBJ1-2
D: -
CDR3: CSVEDIDSLYGYTF
DNA: TGCAGCGTTGAAGATATTGACAGCCTCTATGGCTACACCTTC

V: TRBV7-2
size: -
J: TRBJ1-2
D: -
CDR3: CASSLRGIPPSGYTF
DNA: TGTGCCAGCAGCTTAAGGGGCATCCCTCCGTCTGGCTACACCTTC

V: TRBV7-2
size: -
J: TRBJ1-1
D: -
CDR3: CASSLVWGRHAFF
DNA: TGTGCCAGCAGCTTAGTTTGGGGCCGACATGCTTTCTTT

V: TRBV5-1
size: -
J: TRBJ1-2
D: -
CDR3: CASSLDSYGYTF
DNA: TGCGCCAGCAGCTTGGACAGCTATGGCTACACCTTC

V: TRBV9
size: -
J: TRBJ2-7
D: TRBD1
CDR3: CASSVGTGTGFEQYF
DNA: TGTGCCAGCAGCGTAGGGACAGGGACCGGGTTTGAGCAGTACTTC

V: TRBV18
size: once
J: TRBJ2-7
D: TRBD1
CDR3: CASSPDREALYEQYF
DNA: TGTGCCAGCTCACCCGACAGGGAAGCCTTGTACGAGCAGTACTTC

V: TRBV12-3/TRBV12-4
size: -
J: TRBJ2-2
D: -
CDR3: CASSGGGTGELFF
DNA: TGTGCCAGCAGTGGTGGAGGGACCGGGGAGCTGTTTTTT

V: TRBV2
size: -
J: TRBJ1-2
D: TRBD1
CDR3: CASSEEGARYGYTF
DNA: TGTGCCAGCAGTGAAGAGGGGGCGCGGTATGGCTACACCTTC

V: TRBV7-9
size: few
J: TRBJ2-7
D: -
CDR3: CASSRDGYEQYF
DNA: TGTGCCAGCAGCAGAGACGGGTACGAGCAGTACTTC

V: TRBV6-4
size: -
J: TRBJ1-1
D: TRBD1
CDR3: CASSLPGQGRLTRNTEAFF
DNA: TGTGCCAGCAGTTTACCGGGACAGGGTAGATTGACTAGGAACACTGAAGCTTTCTTT

V: TRBV5-5
size: -
J: TRBJ2-3
D: TRBD2
CDR3: CASSPNPSGSADTQYF
DNA: TGTGCCAGCAGCCCGAACCCTAGCGGGAGCGCAGATACGCAGTATTTT

V: TRBV10-3
size: -
J: TRBJ2-7
D: TRBD1
CDR3: CAITGTGSSYEQYF
DNA: TGTGCCATCACTGGGACAGGGAGCTCCTACGAGCAGTACTTC

V: TRBV5-1
size: -
J: TRBJ1-1
D: -
CDR3: CASSLEIGAGATEAFF
DNA: TGCGCCAGCAGCTTGGAGATTGGCGCAGGGGCTACTGAAGCTTTCTTT

V: TRBV19
size: -
J: TRBJ1-5
D: -
CDR3: CASTGYSNQPQHF
DNA: TGTGCCAGTACAGGATATAGCAATCAGCCCCAGCATTTT

V: TRBV30
size: -
J: TRBJ2-5
D: TRBD1
CDR3: CAWSVWDRRQETQYF
DNA: TGTGCCTGGAGTGTGTGGGACAGGCGCCAAGAGACCCAGTACTTC

V: TRBV6-1
size: -
J: TRBJ2-7
D: TRBD2
CDR3: CASSRTSGGPYEQYF
DNA: TGTGCCAGCAGCCGGACTAGCGGAGGACCCTACGAGCAGTACTTC

V: TRBV7-3
size: -
J: TRBJ2-2
D: TRBD2
CDR3: CASSLGLAGGRGTGELFF
DNA: TGTGCCAGCAGCTTAGGACTAGCGGGAGGTCGCGGCACCGGGGAGCTGTTTTTT

V: TRBV3-1/TRBV3-2
size: -
J: TRBJ2-1
D: -
CDR3: CASSHRDSSYNEQFF
DNA: TGTGCCAGCAGCCACCGGGACTCTTCCTACAATGAGCAGTTCTTC

V: TRBV4-1
size: -
J: TRBJ1-5
D: -
CDR3: CASSQGTGRLQPQHF
DNA: TGCGCCAGCAGCCAAGGAACAGGGCGCTTGCAGCCCCAGCATTTT

V: TRBV29-1
size: once
J: TRBJ1-5
D: TRBD1
CDR3: CSAVSTGTNQPQHF
DNA: TGCAGCGCCGTATCGACAGGGACAAATCAGCCCCAGCATTTT

V: TRBV10-1
size: once
J: TRBJ2-1
D: TRBD2
CDR3: CASSPKPRTSVDEQFF
DNA: TGCGCCAGCAGCCCCAAACCGCGGACTAGCGTGGATGAGCAGTTCTTC

V: TRBV10-1
size: few
J: TRBJ2-7
D: TRBD2
CDR3: CASSAGLALYEQYF
DNA: TGCGCCAGCAGTGCGGGACTAGCGCTTTACGAGCAGTACTTC

V: TRBV3-1/TRBV3-2
size: -
J: TRBJ1-2
D: TRBD1
CDR3: CASSRWDSANYGYTF
DNA: TGTGCCAGCAGCCGTTGGGACAGCGCGAACTATGGCTACACCTTC

V: TRBV7-8
size: few
J: TRBJ1-2
D: -
CDR3: CASSDRNYGYTF
DNA: TGTGCCAGCAGCGACAGAAACTATGGCTACACCTTC

V: TRBV19
size: -
J: TRBJ1-5
D: TRBD1
CDR3: CASTLGQGRNQPQHF
DNA: TGTGCCAGTACCCTGGGACAGGGTCGTAATCAGCCCCAGCATTTT

V: TRBV5-1
size: -
J: TRBJ1-2
D: -
CDR3: CASSLEQPYGYTF
DNA: TGCGCCAGCAGCTTGGAACAGCCCTATGGCTACACCTTC

V: TRBV3-1/TRBV3-2
size: few
J: TRBJ1-6
D: -
CDR3: CASSHGARLSPLHF
DNA: TGTGCCAGCAGCCATGGAGCGAGGCTTTCACCCCTCCACTTT

V: TRBV2
size: -
J: TRBJ2-7
D: -
CDR3: CASSRDTLVEQYF
DNA: TGTGCCAGCAGTCGGGACACCCTCGTAGAGCAGTACTTC

V: TRBV27
size: -
J: TRBJ1-2
D: TRBD1
CDR3: CASSLRGQGSYGYTF
DNA: TGTGCCAGCAGTTTAAGGGGACAGGGAAGTTATGGCTACACCTTC

V: TRBV30
size: once
J: TRBJ1-6
D: TRBD1
CDR3: CAWRGTGQGPNSPLHF
DNA: TGTGCCTGGAGGGGGACAGGGCAAGGACCTAATTCACCCCTCCACTTT

V: TRBV9
size: once
J: TRBJ2-1
D: -
CDR3: CASSWRGYNEQFF
DNA: TGTGCCAGCAGCTGGCGCGGTTACAATGAGCAGTTCTTC

V: TRBV14
size: once
J: TRBJ2-1
D: -
CDR3: CASMPSGLYNEQFF
DNA: TGTGCCAGCATGCCCTCGGGACTTTACAATGAGCAGTTCTTC